This T cell receptor (beta chain) was observed in a study of T cell responses to AZD1222 COVID-19 vaccine. Note on this clone: Antigen unknown.

Here immunoSEQ multiplex PCR was the method, and the copy in TCRdb shows in-frame clones only, minus some. The sample holds 150,000 to 200,000 clones, around 88% seen once. Second-dose recipients at about 4 or about 12 weeks were treated as one pooled group. The CDR3 spans 15 residues. V lost 6 bases, J lost 0 bases, and 4 bases stayed unmatched. Germline V gene sequence: CDR1 LGHNT, CDR2 FRNRAP. Study-wide results and caveats: Breadth and depth of Spike-specific TCRs rose after two AZD1222 doses. Clonal diversity was possibly underestimated, and white British individuals and females predominated among donors. Nearly half of spike-specific TCRs reportedly go after variant regions that carry no mutations.

This chain links TRBV12-5 with TRBJ2-7, with TRBD2 identical over 11 bases. The clonotype comes from an adult who received the AZD1222 COVID-19 vaccine. Sample: peripheral blood, taken 28 days after the second AZD1222 dose. CDR3 amino acids: CASGTSGGSSYEQYF. The CDR3 DNA sequence: TGTGCTAGTGGAACTAGCGGGGGAAGCTCCTACGAGCAGTACTTC.